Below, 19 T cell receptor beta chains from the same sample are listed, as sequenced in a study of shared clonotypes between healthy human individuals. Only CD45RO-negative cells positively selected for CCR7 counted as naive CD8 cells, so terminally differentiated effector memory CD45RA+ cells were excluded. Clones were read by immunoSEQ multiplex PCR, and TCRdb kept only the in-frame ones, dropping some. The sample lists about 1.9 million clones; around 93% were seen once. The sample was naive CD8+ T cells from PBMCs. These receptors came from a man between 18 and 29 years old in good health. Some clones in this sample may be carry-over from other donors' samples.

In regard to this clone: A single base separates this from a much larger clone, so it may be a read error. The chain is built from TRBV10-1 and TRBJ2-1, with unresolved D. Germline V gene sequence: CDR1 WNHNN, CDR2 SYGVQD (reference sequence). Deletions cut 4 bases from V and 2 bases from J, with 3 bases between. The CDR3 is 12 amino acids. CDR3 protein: CASSGAYNEQFF. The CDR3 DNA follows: TGCGCCAGCAGTGGGGCCTACAATGAGCAGTTCTTC.

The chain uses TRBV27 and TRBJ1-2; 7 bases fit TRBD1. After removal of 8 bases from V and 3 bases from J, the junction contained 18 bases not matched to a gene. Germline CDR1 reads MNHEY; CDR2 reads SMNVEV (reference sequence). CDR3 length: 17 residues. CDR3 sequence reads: CASGSLVTGELDYGYTF. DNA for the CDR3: TGTGCCAGCGGTTCCCTCGTCACAGGGGAACTGGACTATGGCTACACCTTC.

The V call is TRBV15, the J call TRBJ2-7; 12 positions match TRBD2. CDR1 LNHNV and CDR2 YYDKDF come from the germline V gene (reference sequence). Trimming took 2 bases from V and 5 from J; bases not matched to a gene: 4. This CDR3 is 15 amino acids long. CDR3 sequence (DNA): TGTGCCACCAGCAGAAGACTAGCGGGAGCCCACGAGCAGTACTTC. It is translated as CATSRRLAGAHEQYF. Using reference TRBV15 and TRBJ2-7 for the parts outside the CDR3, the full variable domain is DAMVIQNPRYQVTQFGKPVTLSCSQTLNHNVMYWYQQKSSQAPKLLFHYYDKDFNNEADTPDNFQSRRPNTSFCFLDIRSPGLGDTAMYLCATSRRLAGAHEQYFGPGTRLTVT.

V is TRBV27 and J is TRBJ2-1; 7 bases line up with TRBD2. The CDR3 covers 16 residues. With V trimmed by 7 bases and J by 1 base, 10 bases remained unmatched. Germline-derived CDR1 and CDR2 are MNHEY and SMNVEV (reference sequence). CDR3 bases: TGTGCCAGCATCCCCCGAAGCGGGACGTCCTACAATGAGCAGTTCTTC. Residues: CASIPRSGTSYNEQFF.

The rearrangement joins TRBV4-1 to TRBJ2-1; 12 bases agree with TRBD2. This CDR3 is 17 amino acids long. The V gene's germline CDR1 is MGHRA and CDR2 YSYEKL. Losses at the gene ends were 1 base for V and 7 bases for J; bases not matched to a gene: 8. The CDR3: CASSQGLRLAGVNEQFF. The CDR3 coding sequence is TGCGCCAGCAGCCAAGGGCTTCGACTAGCGGGAGTAAATGAGCAGTTCTTC.

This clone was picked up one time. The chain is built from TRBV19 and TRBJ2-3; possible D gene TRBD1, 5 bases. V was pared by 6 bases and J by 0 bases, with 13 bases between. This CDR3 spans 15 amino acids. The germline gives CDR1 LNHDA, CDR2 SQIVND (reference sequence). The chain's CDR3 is CASSLTESSTDTQYF. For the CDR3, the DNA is TGTGCCAGTAGCCTGACAGAGTCTAGCACAGATACGCAGTATTTT.

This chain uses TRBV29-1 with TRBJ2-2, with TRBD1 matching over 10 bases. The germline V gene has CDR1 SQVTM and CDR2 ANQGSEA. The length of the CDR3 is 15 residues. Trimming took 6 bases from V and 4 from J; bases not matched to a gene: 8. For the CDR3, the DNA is TGCAGCGTCGCCGGGACAGGGGAGGTCACCGGGGAGCTGTTTTTT. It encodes CSVAGTGEVTGELFF.

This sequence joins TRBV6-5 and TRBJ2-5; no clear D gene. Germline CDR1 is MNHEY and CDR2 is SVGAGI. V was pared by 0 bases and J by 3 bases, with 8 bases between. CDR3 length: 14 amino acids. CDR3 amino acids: CASSYSSREETQYF. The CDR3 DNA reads TGTGCCAGCAGTTACTCGAGCCGGGAAGAGACCCAGTACTTC.

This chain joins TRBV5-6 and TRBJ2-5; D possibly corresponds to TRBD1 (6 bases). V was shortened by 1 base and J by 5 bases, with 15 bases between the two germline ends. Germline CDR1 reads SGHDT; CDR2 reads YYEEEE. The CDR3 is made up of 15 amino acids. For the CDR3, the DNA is TGTGCCAGCAGCTTGTCGAACGACAGGTTGGAGACCCAGTACTTC. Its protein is CASSLSNDRLETQYF.

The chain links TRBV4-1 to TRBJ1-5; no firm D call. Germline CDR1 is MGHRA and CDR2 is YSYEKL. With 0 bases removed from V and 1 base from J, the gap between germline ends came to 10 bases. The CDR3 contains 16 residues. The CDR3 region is CASSQDYGTSNQPQHF. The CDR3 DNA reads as TGCGCCAGCAGCCAAGATTATGGAACAAGCAATCAGCCCCAGCATTTT.

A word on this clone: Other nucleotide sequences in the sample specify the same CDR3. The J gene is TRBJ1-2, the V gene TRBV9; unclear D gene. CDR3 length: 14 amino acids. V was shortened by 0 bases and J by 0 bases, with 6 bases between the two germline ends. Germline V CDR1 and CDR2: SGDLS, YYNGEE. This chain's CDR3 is CASSVAGANYGYTF. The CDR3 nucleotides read TGTGCCAGCAGCGTAGCCGGGGCTAACTATGGCTACACCTTC.

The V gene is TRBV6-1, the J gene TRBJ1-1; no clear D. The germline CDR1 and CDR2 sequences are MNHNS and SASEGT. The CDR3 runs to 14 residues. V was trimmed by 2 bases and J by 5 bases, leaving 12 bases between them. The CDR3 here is CASSELTTGTEAFF. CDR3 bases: TGTGCCAGCAGTGAATTGACAACGGGGACTGAAGCTTTCTTT.

The CDR3 reads CASSFVRRDTTDTQYF. The CDR3 DNA reads as TGTGCCAGCAGCTTTGTGCGGCGGGACACCACAGATACGCAGTATTTT. The rearrangement joins TRBV13 to TRBJ2-3; D tentatively reads TRBD1 or TRBD2 (6 bases each). From germline, CDR1 is PRHDT and CDR2 FYEKMQ (reference sequence). Trimming took 3 bases from V and 2 from J, leaving 15 bases between them. This CDR3 region has 16 residues.

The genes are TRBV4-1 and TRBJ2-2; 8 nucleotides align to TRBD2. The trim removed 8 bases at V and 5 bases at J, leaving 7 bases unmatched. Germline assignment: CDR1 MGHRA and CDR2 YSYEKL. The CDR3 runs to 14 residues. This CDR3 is CASDPGGGTGELFF. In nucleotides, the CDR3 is TGCGCCAGCGACCCCGGGGGGGGTACCGGGGAGCTGTTTTTT.

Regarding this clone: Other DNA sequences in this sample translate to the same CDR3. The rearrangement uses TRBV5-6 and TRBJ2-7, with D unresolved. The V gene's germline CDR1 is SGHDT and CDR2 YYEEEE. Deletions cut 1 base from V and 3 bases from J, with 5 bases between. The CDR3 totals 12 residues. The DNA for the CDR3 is TGTGCCAGCAGCTTGAACAGCTACGAGCAGTACTTC. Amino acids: CASSLNSYEQYF.

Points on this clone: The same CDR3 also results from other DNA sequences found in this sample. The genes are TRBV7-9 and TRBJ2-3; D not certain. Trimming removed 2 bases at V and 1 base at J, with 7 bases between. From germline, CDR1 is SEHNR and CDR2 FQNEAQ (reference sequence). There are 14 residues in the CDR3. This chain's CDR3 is CASSLPRGTDTQYF. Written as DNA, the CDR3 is TGTGCCAGCAGCTTACCCCGGGGCACAGATACGCAGTATTTT.

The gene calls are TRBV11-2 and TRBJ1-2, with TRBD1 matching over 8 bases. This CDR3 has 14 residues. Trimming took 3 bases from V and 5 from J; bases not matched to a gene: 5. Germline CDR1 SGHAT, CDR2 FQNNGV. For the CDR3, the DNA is TGTGCCAGCAGCTTTGGACAGGGAGTTTATGGCTACACCTTC. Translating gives CASSFGQGVYGYTF.

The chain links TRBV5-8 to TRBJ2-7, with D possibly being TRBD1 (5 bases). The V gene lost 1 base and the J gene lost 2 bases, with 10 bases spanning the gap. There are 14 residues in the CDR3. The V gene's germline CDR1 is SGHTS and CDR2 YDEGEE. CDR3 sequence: CASSLNDRAYEQYF. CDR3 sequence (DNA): TGTGCCAGCAGCTTGAACGACAGAGCCTACGAGCAGTACTTC.

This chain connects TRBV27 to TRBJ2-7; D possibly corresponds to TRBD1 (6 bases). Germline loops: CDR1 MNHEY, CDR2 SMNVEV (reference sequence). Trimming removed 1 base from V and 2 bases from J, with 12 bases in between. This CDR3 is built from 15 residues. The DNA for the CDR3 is TGTGCCAGCAGTTTATGGCCGGACAGTGCCTACGAGCAGTACTTC. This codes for CASSLWPDSAYEQYF.